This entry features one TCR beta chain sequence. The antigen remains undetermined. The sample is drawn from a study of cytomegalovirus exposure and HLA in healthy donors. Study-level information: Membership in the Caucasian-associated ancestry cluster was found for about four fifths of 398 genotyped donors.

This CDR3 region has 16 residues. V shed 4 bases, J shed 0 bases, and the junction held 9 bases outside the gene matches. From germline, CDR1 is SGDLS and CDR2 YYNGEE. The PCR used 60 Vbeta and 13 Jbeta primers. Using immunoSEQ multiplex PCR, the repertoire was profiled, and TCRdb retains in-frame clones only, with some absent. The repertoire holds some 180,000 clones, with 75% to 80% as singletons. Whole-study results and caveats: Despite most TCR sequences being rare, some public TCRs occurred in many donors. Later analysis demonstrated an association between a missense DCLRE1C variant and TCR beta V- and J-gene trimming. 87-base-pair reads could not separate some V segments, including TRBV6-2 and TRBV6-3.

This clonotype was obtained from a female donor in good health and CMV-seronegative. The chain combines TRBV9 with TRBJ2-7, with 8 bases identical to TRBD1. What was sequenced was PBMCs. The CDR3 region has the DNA TGTGCCAGCAGCCCAAGACAGGGGCAAGGCTCCTACGAGCAGTACTTC. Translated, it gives CASSPRQGQGSYEQYF.